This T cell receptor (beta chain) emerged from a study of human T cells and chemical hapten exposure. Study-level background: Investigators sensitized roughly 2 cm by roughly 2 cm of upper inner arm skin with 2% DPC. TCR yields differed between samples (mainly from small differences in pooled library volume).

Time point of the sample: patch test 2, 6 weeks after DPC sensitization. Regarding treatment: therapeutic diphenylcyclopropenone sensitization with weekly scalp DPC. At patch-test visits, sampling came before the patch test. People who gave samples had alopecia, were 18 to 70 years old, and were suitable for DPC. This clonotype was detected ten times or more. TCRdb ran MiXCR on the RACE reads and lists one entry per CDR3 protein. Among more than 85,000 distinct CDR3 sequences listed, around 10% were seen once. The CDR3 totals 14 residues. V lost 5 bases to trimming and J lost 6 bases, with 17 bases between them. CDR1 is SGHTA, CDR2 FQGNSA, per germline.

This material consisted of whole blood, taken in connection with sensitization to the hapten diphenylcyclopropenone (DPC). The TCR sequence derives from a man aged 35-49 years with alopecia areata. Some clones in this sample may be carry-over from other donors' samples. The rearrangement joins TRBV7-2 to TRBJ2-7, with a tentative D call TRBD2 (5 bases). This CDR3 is CASSHREYAAEQYF. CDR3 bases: TGTGCCAGCAGCCACCGGGAATACGCAGCCGAGCAGTACTTC.